This T cell receptor (beta chain) was retrieved from a study of blood T cell repertoires in COVID-19. Only in-frame clones appear in the TCRdb table, and some are missing; sequencing was by immunoSEQ multiplex PCR. The data contain tens of thousands of clones, 70% to 85% of them seen just once; the ten biggest clones take up about 9.9%. The CDR3 has 14 residues. Trimming removed 6 bases at V and 3 bases at J, with 14 bases between. Germline CDR1 is MNHEY and CDR2 is SVGAGI. V usage is TRBV6-5 and J usage is TRBJ1-2; perhaps TRBD1 as D (6 bases). This receptor was obtained from a man older than 75 with COVID-19, enrolled during active disease. The specimen was peripheral blood. The CDR3 DNA sequence: TGTGCCAGCAGAAGGGGGGGGACTGACTATGGCTACACCTTC. Translated, it gives CASRRGGTDYGYTF.